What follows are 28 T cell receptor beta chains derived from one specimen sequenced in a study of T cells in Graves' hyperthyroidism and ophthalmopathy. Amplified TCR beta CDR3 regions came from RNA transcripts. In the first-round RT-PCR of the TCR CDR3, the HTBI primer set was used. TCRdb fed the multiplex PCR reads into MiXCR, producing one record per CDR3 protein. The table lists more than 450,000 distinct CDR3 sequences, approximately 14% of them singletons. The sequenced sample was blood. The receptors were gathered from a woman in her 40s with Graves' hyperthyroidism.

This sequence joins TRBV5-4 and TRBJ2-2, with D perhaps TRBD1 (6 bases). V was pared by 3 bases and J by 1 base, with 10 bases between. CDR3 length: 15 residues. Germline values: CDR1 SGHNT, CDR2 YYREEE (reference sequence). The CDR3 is CASSWGPQNTGELFF. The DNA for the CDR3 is TGTGCCAGCAGCTGGGGGCCCCAGAACACCGGGGAGCTGTTTTTT.

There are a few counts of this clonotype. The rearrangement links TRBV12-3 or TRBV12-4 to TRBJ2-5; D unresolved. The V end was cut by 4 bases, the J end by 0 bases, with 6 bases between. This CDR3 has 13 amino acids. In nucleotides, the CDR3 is TGTGCCAGCAGTTACCGGAACCAAGAGACCCAGTACTTC. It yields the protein CASSYRNQETQYF.

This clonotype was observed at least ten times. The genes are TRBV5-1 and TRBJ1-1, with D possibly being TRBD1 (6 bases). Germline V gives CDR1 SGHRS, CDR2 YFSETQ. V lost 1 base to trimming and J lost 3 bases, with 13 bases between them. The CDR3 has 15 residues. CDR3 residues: CASSLRGAGDTEAFF. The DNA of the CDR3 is TGCGCCAGCAGCTTGCGGGGGGCCGGTGACACTGAAGCTTTCTTT.

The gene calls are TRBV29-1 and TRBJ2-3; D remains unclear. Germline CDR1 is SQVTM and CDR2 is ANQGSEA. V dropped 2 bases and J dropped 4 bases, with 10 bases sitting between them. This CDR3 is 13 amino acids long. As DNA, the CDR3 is TGCAGCGTTGAAAAGGGAAGGGCAGATACGCAGTATTTT. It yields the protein CSVEKGRADTQYF.

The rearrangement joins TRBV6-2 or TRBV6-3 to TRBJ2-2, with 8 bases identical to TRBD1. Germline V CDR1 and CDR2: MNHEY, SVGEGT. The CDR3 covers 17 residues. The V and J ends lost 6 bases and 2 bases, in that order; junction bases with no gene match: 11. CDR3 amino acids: CASRAPSGGSNTGELFF. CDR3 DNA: TGTGCCAGCAGAGCTCCATCAGGGGGCTCAAACACCGGGGAGCTGTTTTTT.

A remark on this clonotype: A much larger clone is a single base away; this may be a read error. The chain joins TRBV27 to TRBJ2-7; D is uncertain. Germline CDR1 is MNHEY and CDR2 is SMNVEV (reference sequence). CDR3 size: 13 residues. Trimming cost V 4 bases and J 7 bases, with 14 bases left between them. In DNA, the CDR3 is TGTGCCAGCAGTTCCCCGGGCCGGAGTGAGCAGTACTTC. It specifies CASSSPGRSEQYF.

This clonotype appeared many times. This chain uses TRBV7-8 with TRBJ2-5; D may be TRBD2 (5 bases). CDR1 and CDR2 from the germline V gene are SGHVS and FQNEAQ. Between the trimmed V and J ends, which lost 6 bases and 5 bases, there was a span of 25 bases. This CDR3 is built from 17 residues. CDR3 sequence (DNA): TGTGCCAGCAGTCCCCGAGCGGACGGGTTTGGGTCGGAGACCCAGTACTTC. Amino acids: CASSPRADGFGSETQYF.

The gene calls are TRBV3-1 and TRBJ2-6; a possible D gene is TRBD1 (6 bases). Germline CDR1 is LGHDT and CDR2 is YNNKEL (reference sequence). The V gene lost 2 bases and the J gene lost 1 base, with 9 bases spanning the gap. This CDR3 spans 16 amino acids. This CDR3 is CASSQTTGSGANVLTF. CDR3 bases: TGTGCCAGCAGCCAAACTACAGGGTCTGGGGCCAACGTCCTGACTTTC.

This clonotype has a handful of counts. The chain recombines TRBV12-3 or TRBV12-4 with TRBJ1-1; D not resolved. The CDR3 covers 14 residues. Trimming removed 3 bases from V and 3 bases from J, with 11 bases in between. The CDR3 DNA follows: TGTGCCAGCAGTTTCGCTAGGTGGGACACTGAAGCTTTCTTT. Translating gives CASSFARWDTEAFF.

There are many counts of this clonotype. Here the CDR3 reads CASSLWVSGTGDNEQFF. The DNA for the CDR3 is TGTGCCAGCAGTTTATGGGTGTCGGGGACAGGAGACAATGAGCAGTTCTTC. J is TRBJ2-1 and V is TRBV28, with 8 bases aligning to TRBD1. CDR1 and CDR2 from the germline V gene are MDHEN and SYDVKM. This CDR3 comprises 17 residues. The junction had 9 bases not matched to a gene; V was cut back by 0 bases and J by 5 bases.

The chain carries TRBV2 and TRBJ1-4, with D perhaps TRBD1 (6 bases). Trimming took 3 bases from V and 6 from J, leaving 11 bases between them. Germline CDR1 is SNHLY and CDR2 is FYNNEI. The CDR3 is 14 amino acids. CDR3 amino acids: CASSDAGAYEKLFF. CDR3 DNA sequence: TGTGCCAGCAGTGATGCAGGGGCCTATGAAAAACTGTTTTTT.

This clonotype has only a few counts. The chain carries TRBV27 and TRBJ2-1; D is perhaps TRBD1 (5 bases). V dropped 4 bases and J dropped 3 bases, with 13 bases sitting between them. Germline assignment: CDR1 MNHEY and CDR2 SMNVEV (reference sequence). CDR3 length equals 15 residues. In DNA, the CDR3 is TGTGCCAGCAGTTCTACCGACAGCGTCTACAATGAGCAGTTCTTC. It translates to CASSSTDSVYNEQFF.

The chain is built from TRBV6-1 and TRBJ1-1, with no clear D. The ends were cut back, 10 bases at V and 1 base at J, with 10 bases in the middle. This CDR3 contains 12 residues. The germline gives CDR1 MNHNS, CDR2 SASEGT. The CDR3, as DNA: TGTGCCACTCAGGTTAGGAACACTGAAGCTTTCTTT. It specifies CATQVRNTEAFF.

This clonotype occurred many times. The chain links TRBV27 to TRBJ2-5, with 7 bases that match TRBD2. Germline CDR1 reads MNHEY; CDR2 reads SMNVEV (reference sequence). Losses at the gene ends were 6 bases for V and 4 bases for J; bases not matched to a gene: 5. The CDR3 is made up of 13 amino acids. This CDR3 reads CASSRGGGETQYF. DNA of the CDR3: TGTGCCAGCAGCCGTGGGGGGGGAGAGACCCAGTACTTC.

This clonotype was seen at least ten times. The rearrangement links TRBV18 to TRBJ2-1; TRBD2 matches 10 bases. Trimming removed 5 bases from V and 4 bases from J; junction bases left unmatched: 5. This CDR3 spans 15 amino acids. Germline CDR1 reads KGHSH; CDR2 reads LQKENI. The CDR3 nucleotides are TGTGCCAGCTCAACAGGACTAGCGGAGTACAATGAGCAGTTCTTC. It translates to CASSTGLAEYNEQFF.

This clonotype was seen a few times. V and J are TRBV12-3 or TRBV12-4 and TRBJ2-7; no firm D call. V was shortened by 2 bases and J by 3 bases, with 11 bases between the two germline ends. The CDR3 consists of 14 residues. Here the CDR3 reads CASSLQPGDYEQYF. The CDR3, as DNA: TGTGCCAGCAGTTTACAGCCAGGAGACTACGAGCAGTACTTC.

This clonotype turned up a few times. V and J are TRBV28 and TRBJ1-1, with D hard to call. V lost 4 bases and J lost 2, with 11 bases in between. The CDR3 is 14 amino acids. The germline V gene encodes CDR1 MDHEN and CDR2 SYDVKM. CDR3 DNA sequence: TGTGCCAGCAGTTCCGGGGAGTTCAACACTGAAGCTTTCTTT. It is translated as CASSSGEFNTEAFF.

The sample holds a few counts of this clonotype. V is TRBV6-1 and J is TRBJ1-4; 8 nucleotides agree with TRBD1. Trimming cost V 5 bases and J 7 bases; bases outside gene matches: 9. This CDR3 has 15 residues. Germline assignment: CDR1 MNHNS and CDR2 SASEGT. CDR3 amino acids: CASSPQGAPGEKLFF. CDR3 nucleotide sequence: TGTGCCAGCAGTCCCCAGGGGGCCCCGGGTGAAAAACTGTTTTTT.

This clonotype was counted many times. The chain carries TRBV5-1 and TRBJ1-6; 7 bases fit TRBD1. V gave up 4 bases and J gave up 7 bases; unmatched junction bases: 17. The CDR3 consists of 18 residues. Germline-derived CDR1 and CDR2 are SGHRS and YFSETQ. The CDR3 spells CASSTDLIWDSQNSPLHF. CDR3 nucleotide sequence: TGCGCCAGCAGCACGGACCTTATTTGGGACAGCCAAAATTCACCCCTCCACTTT.

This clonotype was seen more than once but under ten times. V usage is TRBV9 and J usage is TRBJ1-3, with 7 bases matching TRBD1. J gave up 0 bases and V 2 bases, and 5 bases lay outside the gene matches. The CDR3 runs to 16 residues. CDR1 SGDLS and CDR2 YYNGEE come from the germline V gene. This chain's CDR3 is CASSVGQQNSGNTIYF. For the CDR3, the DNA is TGTGCCAGCAGCGTGGGACAGCAAAACTCTGGAAACACCATATATTTT.

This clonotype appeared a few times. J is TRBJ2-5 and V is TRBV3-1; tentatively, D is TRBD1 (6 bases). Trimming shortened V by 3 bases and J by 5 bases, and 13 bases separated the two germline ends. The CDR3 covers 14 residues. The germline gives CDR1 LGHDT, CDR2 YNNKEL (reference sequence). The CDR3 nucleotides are TGTGCCAGCAGCCAGGCTACAGGGTTCGAGACCCAGTACTTC. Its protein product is CASSQATGFETQYF.

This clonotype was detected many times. Here the CDR3 reads CAWSPVTATNEKLFF. DNA of the CDR3: TGTGCCTGGAGCCCCGTGACTGCAACTAATGAAAAACTGTTTTTT. This sequence joins TRBV30 and TRBJ1-4, with D unclear. The CDR3 covers 15 residues. V gave up 3 bases and J gave up 0 bases, with 11 bases separating them. Germline V gene data show CDR1 as GTSNPN and CDR2 as SVGIG (reference sequence).

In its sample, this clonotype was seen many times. CDR3 protein: CSARDRREGNYEQYF. The CDR3 coding sequence is TGCAGTGCTAGAGATCGACGGGAGGGGAACTACGAGCAGTACTTC. This chain connects TRBV20-1 to TRBJ2-7; 8 positions match TRBD2. Germline CDR1 and CDR2: DFQATT and SNEGSKA (reference sequence). V shed 0 bases and J 3 bases; nucleotides not matched to a gene: 7. This CDR3 spans 15 amino acids.

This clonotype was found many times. The CDR3 nucleotides are TGTGCCAGCAGCCCCGGGACCTCCGGGGGGGACACTGAAGCTTTCTTT. It codes for CASSPGTSGGDTEAFF. This sequence joins TRBV11-2 and TRBJ1-1, with a tentative D call TRBD1 (5 bases). Trimming removed 5 bases from V and 3 bases from J, with 19 bases in between. Germline-derived CDR1 and CDR2 are SGHAT and FQNNGV. The length of the CDR3 is 16 residues.

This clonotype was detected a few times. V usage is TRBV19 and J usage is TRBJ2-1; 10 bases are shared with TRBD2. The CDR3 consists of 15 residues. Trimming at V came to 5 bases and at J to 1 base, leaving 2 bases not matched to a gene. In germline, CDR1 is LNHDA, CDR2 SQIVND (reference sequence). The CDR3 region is CASSAGLASYNEQFF. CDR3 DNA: TGTGCCAGTAGTGCGGGACTAGCGTCCTACAATGAGCAGTTCTTC.

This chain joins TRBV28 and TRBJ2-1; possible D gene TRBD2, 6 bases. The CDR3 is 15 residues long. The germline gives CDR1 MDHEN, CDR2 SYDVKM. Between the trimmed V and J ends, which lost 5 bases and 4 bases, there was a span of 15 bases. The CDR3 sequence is CASSETGGGYNEQFF. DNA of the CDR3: TGTGCCAGCAGTGAGACCGGGGGAGGATACAATGAGCAGTTCTTC.

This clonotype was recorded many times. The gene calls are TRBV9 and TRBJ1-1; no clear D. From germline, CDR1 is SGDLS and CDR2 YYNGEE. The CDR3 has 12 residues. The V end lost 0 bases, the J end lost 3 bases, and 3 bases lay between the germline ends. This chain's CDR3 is CASSVEDTEAFF. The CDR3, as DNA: TGTGCCAGCAGCGTAGAAGACACTGAAGCTTTCTTT.

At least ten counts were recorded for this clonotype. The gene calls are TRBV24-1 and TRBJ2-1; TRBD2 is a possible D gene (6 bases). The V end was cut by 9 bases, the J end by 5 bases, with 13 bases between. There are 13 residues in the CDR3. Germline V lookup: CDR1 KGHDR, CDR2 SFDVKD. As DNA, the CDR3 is TGTGCCACCTCGTTAGCGGCGAACAATGAGCAGTTCTTC. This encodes CATSLAANNEQFF.